This T cell receptor beta chain emerged from a study of T cell responses to AZD1222 COVID-19 vaccine. The CDR3 sequence is 13 residues long. V gave up 4 bases and J gave up 1 base, with 7 bases separating them. The germline V gene has CDR1 LGHNA and CDR2 YNFKEQ. This clone showed up just a few times. The protocol was immunoSEQ multiplex PCR, while the TCRdb copy is restricted to in-frame clones and leaves out a portion. The data contain about 99,000 clones, about 90% of them singletons. The chain combines TRBV4-2 with TRBJ1-1; D is undetermined. This specimen consisted of peripheral blood, obtained on day 0 of AZD1222 vaccination. The TCR was taken from an adult in good health. This CDR3 reads CASSLTWNTEAFF. CDR3 sequence (DNA): TGTGCCAGCAGCCTTACTTGGAACACTGAAGCTTTCTTT.